Shown below are 2 T cell receptor beta chains from a single sample sequenced in a study of shared clonotypes between healthy human individuals. The data were produced by immunoSEQ multiplex PCR, yet TCRdb's version contains in-frame clones alone and is incomplete. The sample carries millions of clones, around 95% recorded once. The sequenced sample consisted of naive CD4+ T cells sorted from blood. Sample subset: CD45RA+ positively selected. Receptors were obtained from a man aged 18 to 29 in good health.

V gene TRBV28 combines with J gene TRBJ1-1; a possible D gene is TRBD1 (6 bases). The germline V gene has CDR1 MDHEN and CDR2 SYDVKM. Trimming cost V 5 bases and J 0 bases, with 13 bases left between them. The CDR3 spans 15 residues. The CDR3 DNA reads as TGTGCCAGCAGTCAACCCCCAGGGGTGAACACTGAAGCTTTCTTT. It encodes CASSQPPGVNTEAFF.

This chain uses TRBV18 with TRBJ2-6, with no clear D. V dropped 4 bases and J dropped 0 bases, with 4 bases sitting between them. The CDR3 runs 14 residues. Per germline, CDR1 KGHSH and CDR2 LQKENI. The CDR3 loop is CASSQSSGANVLTF. The CDR3 nucleotides are TGTGCCAGCTCACAGAGCTCTGGGGCCAACGTCCTGACTTTC. Drawing the rest from reference TRBV18 and TRBJ2-6, the complete variable domain is NAGVMQNPRHLVRRRGQEARLRCSPMKGHSHVYWYRQLPEEGLKFMVYLQKENIIDESGMPKERFSAEFPKEGPSILRIQQVVRGDSAAYFCASSQSSGANVLTFGAGSRLTVL.